A selection of T cell receptor beta chains follows, all from one sample in a study of T cell changes during pregnancy in multiple sclerosis. Profiled with immunoSEQ multiplex PCR; TCRdb holds only in-frame clones, not every one. The sample has tens of thousands of clones; under 95% are singletons. Sequenced material: peripheral blood, taken in the second trimester of pregnancy. The source of these receptors is a female donor with multiple sclerosis, enrolled in a pregnancy study. Both conserved end residues are part of each CDR3.

v_gene	j_gene	CDR3aa
TRBV7-2	TRBJ2-1	CASSSPGGGYNEQFF
TRBV5-4	TRBJ2-1	CASSPHGTSGYNEQFF
TRBV6-5	TRBJ1-6	CASSYSAGLSDSPLHF
TRBV27	TRBJ2-2	CASSVTGGTGTGELFF
TRBV6-1	TRBJ1-1	CASRSGDYTEAFF
TRBV25-1	TRBJ2-1	CASSGYRENEQFF
TRBV5-4	TRBJ2-7	CASSLGGQGSYEQYF
TRBV28	TRBJ1-5	CASSLRSQPQHF
TRBV4-3	TRBJ1-5	CASSQDFRGKAGQPQHF
TRBV7-8	TRBJ1-5	CASSTLAGVINQPQHF
TRBV5-1	TRBJ1-3	CASSVTQGTGNTIYF
TRBV7-3	TRBJ2-1	CASRPIPGLSYNEQFF
TRBV11-2	TRBJ2-1	CASTRATTTNEQFF
TRBV7-6	TRBJ2-7	CASSLAGETYEQYF
TRBV7-6	TRBJ1-3	CASSLEGAWGRNTIYF
TRBV27	TRBJ1-1	CASSLNGGDTEAFF
TRBV27	TRBJ1-6	CASSLRDRGTFYNSPLHF
TRBV7-8	TRBJ1-5	CASSSLRDRGFHQPQHF
TRBV6-4	TRBJ2-2	CASSDSPGDTGELFF
TRBV7-6	TRBJ1-1	CASVQGTMNTEAFF
TRBV30	TRBJ1-1	CAWSLDIGAFF
TRBV19	TRBJ1-6	CASRTGGTYNSPLHF
TRBV6-5	TRBJ2-7	CASSYSGHLDYEQYF
TRBV5-1	TRBJ2-3	CASTRGGFTDTQYF
TRBV7-3	TRBJ1-4	CASSRINGEQGGGEKLFF
TRBV6-1	TRBJ1-2	CASGSGQAYGYTF
TRBV15	TRBJ2-3	CATSRYGGYTDTQYF
TRBV30	TRBJ1-5	CAWSGGQGWLSNQPQHF
TRBV6-6	TRBJ2-7	CASSYMRYEQYF
TRBV27	TRBJ1-1	CASSVQTNTEAFF
TRBV5-1	TRBJ1-2	CASSAGDREADGYTF
TRBV7-8	TRBJ2-2	CASSPLAGRNTGELFF
TRBV5-1	TRBJ2-7	CASSVTGTYEQYF
TRBV6-6	TRBJ1-5	CASRPFLLSSNQPQHF
TRBV10-1	TRBJ2-3	CASSEGQGEGDTQYF
TRBV19	TRBJ1-5	CASSKTGGGNQPQHF
TRBV20-1	TRBJ2-5	CSAYSRETQYF
TRBV5-1	TRBJ1-1	CASSPTGLSAFF
TRBV7-8	TRBJ1-5	CASSFYSGDQPQHF
TRBV6-5	TRBJ1-2	CASSYGQHYGYTF
TRBV30	TRBJ1-1	CAWSGGVPREQGTSGAFF
TRBV2	TRBJ1-2	CASSGGDYTF
TRBV18	TRBJ2-3	CASSPPPDRVTDTQYF
TRBV4-3	TRBJ1-2	CASSPSSGLYGYTF
TRBV2	TRBJ1-2	CASSTGTENYGYTF
TRBV2	TRBJ2-5	CASSPRLAGSQETQYF
TRBV2	TRBJ2-7	CASSRSSGFYEQYF
TRBV6-5	TRBJ1-2	CASSQDRAPYGYTF